The present entry profiles one TCR beta chain with its context. These data come from a study of CD8 T cells in Susac syndrome. Random hexamers primed reverse transcription of about 0.5 to 1 ug RNA. Amplification of TCR beta CDR3 used immunoSEQ multiplex PCR across 54 Vbeta and 13 Jbeta. TCRdb reanalysed the immunoSEQ multiplex PCR reads using MiXCR and keeps one entry per CDR3 protein. The table includes 150,000 to 160,000 distinct CDR3 sequences, approximately 95% detected once. The CDR3 runs to 17 residues. V gave up 1 base and J gave up 4 bases, with 16 bases separating them. The germline V gene encodes CDR1 LGHDT and CDR2 YNNKEL (reference sequence).

Sequencing was done on a sample of CD4+ T cells from PBMCs. The receptor's source is a human donor with Susac syndrome. The rearrangement uses TRBV3-1 and TRBJ2-2; TRBD2 might be the D (5 bases). CDR3 region: CASSQAGLGISTGELFF. CDR3 bases: TGTGCCAGCAGCCAAGCGGGGTTGGGTATCTCCACCGGGGAGCTGTTTTTT.